This T cell receptor (beta chain) was observed in a study of blood T cell repertoires in COVID-19. Study-level background: Sample material is recorded as cDNA or gDNA derived from T cells, B-cell-depleted T cells, or PBMCs.

The CDR3 sequence is 14 residues long. Trimming pared 0 bases from V and 7 bases from J, leaving 13 bases between. Germline V CDR1 and CDR2: SGHRS, YFSETQ. Only in-frame clones appear in the TCRdb table, and some are missing; sequencing was by immunoSEQ multiplex PCR. The sample has 85,000 to 130,000 clones, 80% to 90% seen once. The chain is built from TRBV5-1 and TRBJ1-1; no clear D gene. The receptor comes from a man aged 50 to 60 with acute or convalescent COVID-19. Sequenced input: peripheral blood. CDR3 residues: CASSLAPRGNEAFF. CDR3 coding DNA: TGCGCCAGCAGCTTGGCGCCCCGGGGTAATGAAGCTTTCTTT. Variable domain in full (rest from reference TRBV5-1 and TRBJ1-1): KAGVTQTPRYLIKTRGQQVTLSCSPISGHRSVSWYQQTPGQGLQFLFEYFSETQRNKGNFPGRFSGRQFSNSRSEMNVSTLELGDSALYLCASSLAPRGNEAFFGQGTRLTVV.